Listed below are T cell receptor beta chains from one sample, sequenced in a study of cytomegalovirus exposure and HLA in healthy donors. Profiled with immunoSEQ multiplex PCR; TCRdb holds only in-frame clones, not every one. This table holds under 200,000 clones, more than 75% found once. Sequences were obtained from PBMCs. The receptor source for this set is a young man in good health and CMV-seropositive. CDR3s include the opening cysteine and the closing phenylalanine or tryptophan. Each record gives: clone size, J gene, V gene, D gene, CDR3 DNA, CDR3 protein. The D gene is left open where the match is weak. Size is stated for part of the rows, as once, few or many counts, or as a class when the clone is expanded.

.	TRBJ1-2	TRBV6-5	.	TGTGCCAGCAGTTACTCGATGCGAGAAGGCTACACCTTC	CASSYSMREGYTF
.	TRBJ2-7	TRBV7-9	.	TGTGCCAGCAGCTCGGCGGGGCGGGGTAACGAGCAGTACTTC	CASSSAGRGNEQYF
.	TRBJ2-7	TRBV2	.	TGTGCCAGCAGTGAAGCGCTAGGGGGACACTACGAGCAGTACTTC	CASSEALGGHYEQYF
.	TRBJ1-2	TRBV29-1	.	TGCAGCGTTGACGGAGACTATGGCTACACCTTC	CSVDGDYGYTF
once	TRBJ2-1	TRBV7-9	.	TGTGCCAGCAGCTTAAGGCAGGGGAACCCCAATGAGCAGTTCTTC	CASSLRQGNPNEQFF
.	TRBJ2-1	TRBV5-6	TRBD1	TGTGCCAGCAGCTTGACGGGACAGGGGAATGAGCAGTTCTTC	CASSLTGQGNEQFF
.	TRBJ2-3	TRBV11-3	TRBD2	TGTGCCAGCAGCTTTCTAGCGGGAGCGATCACAGATACGCAGTATTTT	CASSFLAGAITDTQYF
.	TRBJ2-5	TRBV6-1	.	TGTGCCAGCAGTGAAGCGGGTAGAGGTTGGGAGACCCAGTACTTC	CASSEAGRGWETQYF
.	TRBJ1-3	TRBV9	.	TGTGCCAGCAGCGTTTCCGACAGCGACTCTGGAAACACCATATATTTT	CASSVSDSDSGNTIYF
.	TRBJ2-7	TRBV5-4	TRBD2	TGTGCCAGCAGCCAGAGACCCGGCGGGAGCTCCTACGAGCAGTACTTC	CASSQRPGGSSYEQYF
few	TRBJ2-3	TRBV7-2	.	TGTGCCAGCAGCTGGGCTGCTGGCAGCACAGATACGCAGTATTTT	CASSWAAGSTDTQYF
.	TRBJ2-7	TRBV28	TRBD1	TGTGCCAGCAGTTTACGGGGACAGGGGGGTTACGAGCAGTACTTC	CASSLRGQGGYEQYF
.	TRBJ2-7	TRBV2	TRBD2	TGTGCCAGCACCCGGACTAGCGGGAGCTACGAGCAGTACTTC	CASTRTSGSYEQYF
.	TRBJ1-2	TRBV29-1	.	TGCAGCGTTGGTGATTTGGGGCCCTCTAACTATGGCTACACCTTC	CSVGDLGPSNYGYTF
.	TRBJ2-1	TRBV2	TRBD2	TGTGCCAGCACTATAGCGGGAGGATTCTACAATGAGCAGTTCTTC	CASTIAGGFYNEQFF
.	TRBJ1-3	TRBV29-1	TRBD1	TGCAGCGCTCGGACAGGAATGGGCTCTGGAAACACCATATATTTT	CSARTGMGSGNTIYF
.	TRBJ1-6	TRBV30	.	TGTGCCTGGAGTGTAGGTTTGGGGAGTCTTAATTCACCCCTCCACTTT	CAWSVGLGSLNSPLHF